The clone carrying this T cell receptor beta chain was seen only a few times. The data are from a study of control samples from healthy donors and cancer patients. The protocol was immunoSEQ multiplex PCR, while the TCRdb copy is restricted to in-frame clones and leaves out a portion. The sample comprises under 80,000 clones, less than 95% of which are singletons, and under 3.5% rests with the top ten. Germline V gives CDR1 LNHDA, CDR2 SQIVND (reference sequence). V was trimmed by 3 bases and J by 0 bases, leaving 14 bases between them. CDR3 length: 16 residues. Sequencing used blood. The source is a young woman in good health. The genes are TRBV19 and TRBJ1-2; D not certain. The chain's CDR3 is CASSILWAVANYGYTF. The CDR3 DNA is TGTGCCAGTAGTATTCTCTGGGCGGTAGCTAACTATGGCTACACCTTC.